This T cell receptor beta chain is from a study of cytomegalovirus exposure and HLA in healthy donors. Repertoires were generated with immunoSEQ multiplex PCR, while TCRdb's copy carries only in-frame clones and drops some. This table has 150,000 to 200,000 clones, around four fifths appearing once. The CDR3 is 14 amino acids. Germline-derived CDR1 and CDR2 are LGHNA and YSLEER. The ends lost 4 bases at V and 9 bases at J; junction bases unmatched: 6. Material for sequencing was PBMCs. This rearrangement joins TRBV4-3 to TRBJ1-5; 10 bases map to TRBD1. The TCR originated in a man aged 30-40 years in good health and CMV-seropositive. This CDR3 is CASSRGQGPGPQHF. In DNA, the CDR3 is TGCGCCAGCAGCCGGGGACAGGGGCCGGGGCCCCAGCATTTT.